These 13 T cell receptor beta chains originate from one sample sequenced in a study of beta chain features in type 1 diabetes. Sequenced material consisted of expressed TCRB transcripts (all of the isolated RNA was reverse transcribed). Sequencing used immunoSEQ multiplex PCR; TCRdb keeps in-frame clones, though not all of them. The sample contains roughly 310,000 clones, around 10% of which appear only once. The material sequenced was naive CD4+ T cells from blood. The source of these receptors is a woman aged 25 to 39 in good health.

Details on this clone: Sequence at one end of the junction differs from germline and may be a read error. This CDR3 reads CAGSSVGTPIYGYTF. The CDR3 DNA reads as TGTGCCGGGAGTTCGGTTGGGACACCAATCTATGGCTACACCTTC. The rearrangement uses TRBV30 and TRBJ1-2, with D maybe TRBD1 (6 bases). CDR3 length: 15 residues. Germline CDR1 GTSNPN, CDR2 SVGIG (reference sequence).

The V gene is TRBV28, the J gene TRBJ2-7; TRBD2 is a possible D gene (6 bases). The length of the CDR3 is 14 residues. V shed 6 bases and J shed 2 bases, with 14 bases lying between them. CDR1 MDHEN and CDR2 SYDVKM come from the germline V gene. CDR3 sequence: CASSLRGGPYEQYF. Written as DNA, the CDR3 is TGTGCCAGCAGCCTGCGGGGAGGTCCCTACGAGCAGTACTTC.

V gene TRBV7-9 combines with J gene TRBJ2-7; D remains ambiguous. The CDR3 length is 12 residues. Germline V CDR1 and CDR2: SEHNR, FQNEAQ (reference sequence). V shed 5 bases and J shed 5 bases, with 10 bases lying between them. The CDR3 loop reads CASSPTWDEQYF. In DNA, the CDR3 is TGTGCCAGCAGCCCGACTTGGGACGAGCAGTACTTC.

This clone was recorded a few times. V is TRBV30 and J is TRBJ2-3, with TRBD1 matching 11 bases. The CDR3 runs 15 residues. V shed 2 bases, J shed 3 bases, and the junction held 4 bases outside the gene matches. Germline loops: CDR1 GTSNPN, CDR2 SVGIG (reference sequence). The CDR3 DNA reads as TGTGCCTGGAGTAAGGGGACAGGGGGGACAGATACGCAGTATTTT. Its protein product is CAWSKGTGGTDTQYF. Variable domain in full (rest from reference TRBV30 and TRBJ2-3): SQTIHQWPATLVQPVGSPLSLECTVEGTSNPNLYWYRQAAGRGLQLLFYSVGIGQISSEVPQNLSASRPQDRQFILSSKKLLLSDSGFYLCAWSKGTGGTDTQYFGPGTRLTVL.

The V gene is TRBV18, the J gene TRBJ2-7, with 8 nucleotides matching TRBD1. Looked up from germline, CDR1 is KGHSH and CDR2 is LQKENI. The CDR3 has 14 amino acids. Trimming took 2 bases from V and 5 from J; bases not matched to a gene: 5. CDR3 DNA: TGTGCCAGCTCACCATCTGCAGGGGGCCACGAGCAGTACTTC. Translated: CASSPSAGGHEQYF.

The chain employs TRBV9 and TRBJ2-1; no reliable D call. Germline V gene sequence: CDR1 SGDLS, CDR2 YYNGEE. There are 16 residues in the CDR3. V was cut by 2 bases and J by 9 bases, with 21 bases left in between. The CDR3 nucleotides are TGTGCCAGCAGCGTGGGCGTGGGCGACATTCAGGTTGAGCAGTTCTTC. Translating gives CASSVGVGDIQVEQFF.

This chain joins TRBV18 and TRBJ1-1, with 7 bases aligning to TRBD1. Germline CDR1 KGHSH, CDR2 LQKENI. The V segment lost 6 bases and the J segment 0 bases; nucleotides outside the gene matches: 4. CDR3 length: 14 amino acids. The CDR3 nucleotides are TGTGCCAGCTCCTTGGGACAGTTGAACACTGAAGCTTTCTTT. As protein: CASSLGQLNTEAFF.

The chain couples TRBV30 to TRBJ2-1; D might be TRBD2 (5 bases). This CDR3 has 13 amino acids. Trimming removed 4 bases at V and 10 bases at J, with 17 bases between. CDR1 is GTSNPN, CDR2 SVGIG, per germline (reference sequence). CDR3: CAWTPSGLGEQFF. As DNA, the CDR3 is TGTGCCTGGACCCCATCCGGACTTGGGGAGCAGTTCTTC.

This rearrangement joins TRBV27 to TRBJ2-3; TRBD2 matches at 12 bases. Germline-derived CDR1 and CDR2 are MNHEY and SMNVEV (reference sequence). The CDR3 length is 17 residues. Losses at the gene ends were 0 bases for V and 3 bases for J; bases not matched to a gene: 4. DNA for the CDR3: TGTGCCAGCAGTTTATCGAAGACTAGCGGGAGAACAGATACGCAGTATTTT. Translated, it gives CASSLSKTSGRTDTQYF.

V usage is TRBV6-9 and J usage is TRBJ2-7, with TRBD2 matching over 7 bases. The CDR3 length is 12 residues. Germline V gene lookup returns CDR1 MNHGY and CDR2 SVAAGI. The CDR3 reads CATEREVYEQYF. DNA for the CDR3: TGTGCGACCGAGCGGGAAGTCTACGAGCAGTACTTC.

This clone showed up just a few times. The chain employs TRBV6-1 and TRBJ2-7; 7 bases agree with TRBD1. With 6 bases clipped from V and 2 bases from J, the junction kept 10 bases outside the gene matches. The CDR3 is made up of 15 amino acids. The germline CDR1 and CDR2 sequences are MNHNS and SASEGT. CDR3 coding DNA: TGTGCCAGCAGAGCCGGGACAGCAACCACCTACGAGCAGTACTTC. It is translated as CASRAGTATTYEQYF.

V is TRBV18 and J is TRBJ2-3; a possible D gene is TRBD1 (6 bases). Per the germline V gene, CDR1 is KGHSH and CDR2 is LQKENI. The CDR3 has 14 amino acids. Trimming took 3 bases from V and 6 from J, leaving 13 bases between them. CDR3 sequence: CASSPGQPSDTQYF. CDR3 nucleotides: TGTGCCAGCTCACCGGGACAACCCTCCGATACGCAGTATTTT.

The J gene is TRBJ2-5, the V gene TRBV19; D possibly corresponds to TRBD2 (6 bases). V lost 8 bases and J lost 4, with 17 bases in between. The CDR3 runs to 14 residues. Germline assignment: CDR1 LNHDA and CDR2 SQIVND (reference sequence). CDR3 coding DNA: TGTGCCAGTGCGGTCGGGGGACTGGGAGAGACCCAGTACTTC. Translating it yields CASAVGGLGETQYF.